This entry describes one T cell receptor (beta chain). Sequenced by immunoSEQ multiplex PCR; TCRdb stores in-frame clones only, minus some. The sample has just over 150,000 clones, about 89% seen once. The data were obtained in a study of T cell responses to AZD1222 COVID-19 vaccine. V dropped 4 bases and J dropped 10; count of bases not matched to a gene: 4. CDR1 is LGHNA, CDR2 YNFKEQ, per germline. The CDR3 is made up of 13 amino acids. This sequence was found in an adult who received the AZD1222 COVID-19 vaccine. This chain links TRBV4-2 with TRBJ2-1; TRBD2 agrees at 10 bases. The sample was peripheral blood, taken 28 days after the second AZD1222 dose. The chain's CDR3 is CASSPAGGKEQFF. The CDR3 nucleotides read TGTGCCAGCAGCCCAGCGGGAGGGAAAGAGCAGTTCTTC.